The 9 T cell receptor beta chains below come from one sample, sequenced in a study of cytomegalovirus exposure and HLA in healthy donors. Some clones are missing from TCRdb's copy, which holds only in-frame ones; the method was immunoSEQ multiplex PCR. The repertoire includes hundreds of thousands of clones, 88% of them detected once, and 0.92% sits in the top ten. Material: PBMCs. The receptors originated from a woman aged 18-29 years in good health and CMV-seronegative.

The rearrangement links TRBV28 to TRBJ1-2; no definite D call. V was clipped by 6 bases and J by 2 bases, with 16 bases between them. Germline V lookup: CDR1 MDHEN, CDR2 SYDVKM. The CDR3 runs 15 residues. Written as DNA, the CDR3 is TGTGCCAGCAGAAAGAGCGGAACAGCGAACTATGGCTACACCTTC. This gives the protein CASRKSGTANYGYTF.

V gene TRBV7-9 combines with J gene TRBJ2-3, with 7 bases fitting TRBD2. CDR1 and CDR2 from the germline V gene are SEHNR and FQNEAQ (reference sequence). V lost 4 bases to trimming and J lost 3 bases; unmatched junction nucleotides: 7. CDR3 length equals 15 residues. The CDR3 DNA sequence: TGTGCCAGCAGCTATTGGCGGCGGGAGACAGATACGCAGTATTTT. As protein: CASSYWRRETDTQYF. The variable domain in full, with the rest retrieved from reference TRBV7-9 and TRBJ2-3, is DTGVSQNPRHKITKRGQNVTFRCDPISEHNRLYWYRQTLGQGPEFLTYFQNEAQLEKSRLLSDRFSAERPKGSFSTLEIQRTEQGDSAMYLCASSYWRRETDTQYFGPGTRLTVL.

J is TRBJ1-2 and V is TRBV30, with D hard to call. V was trimmed by 0 bases and J by 9 bases, leaving 11 bases between them. The length of the CDR3 is 12 residues. Germline loops: CDR1 GTSNPN, CDR2 SVGIG (reference sequence). The CDR3 nucleotides are TGTGCCTGGAGTGTACTTCGGGGTCGCTACACCTTC. It yields the protein CAWSVLRGRYTF.

In its sample, this clone was seen once. This chain connects TRBV6-4 to TRBJ2-1; TRBD2 agrees at 11 bases. The length of the CDR3 is 16 residues. Germline assignment: CDR1 MRHNA and CDR2 SNTAGT. The V gene end was trimmed by 6 bases and the J gene end by 9 bases; junction bases not matched to a gene: 13. The DNA of the CDR3 is TGTGCCAGCAGCACGCTAACTAGCGGGAGTCGGAGTGAGCAGTTCTTC. It yields the protein CASSTLTSGSRSEQFF.

V is TRBV28 and J is TRBJ1-2, with D perhaps matching TRBD1 (5 bases). CDR1 and CDR2 from the germline V gene are MDHEN and SYDVKM. This CDR3 contains 17 residues. The V gene lost 3 bases and the J gene lost 3 bases, with 20 bases spanning the gap. The CDR3 bases are TGTGCCAGCAGTTTTTATGACGGGGGGTATTCATACTATGGCTACACCTTC. It encodes CASSFYDGGYSYYGYTF.

This clone was counted a single time. This sequence joins TRBV9 and TRBJ2-3; D perhaps matches TRBD2 (6 bases). This CDR3 spans 14 amino acids. Between the trimmed V and J ends, which lost 7 bases and 0 bases, there was a span of 12 bases. Germline V CDR1 and CDR2: SGDLS, YYNGEE. Here the CDR3 DNA reads TGTGCCAGCGAAAGGGGACTTAGCACAGATACGCAGTATTTT. Translated: CASERGLSTDTQYF.

The chain carries TRBV12-5 and TRBJ2-1; 12 positions match TRBD2. The CDR3 loop spans 17 amino acids. J lost 4 bases, V lost 0 bases, and 4 bases had no gene match. CDR1 and CDR2 from the germline V gene are LGHNT and FRNRAP. CDR3 protein: CASGLVGGTSGYNEQFF. The DNA for the CDR3 is TGTGCTAGTGGTTTGGTGGGTGGGACTAGCGGGTACAATGAGCAGTTCTTC.

The rearrangement joins TRBV7-2 to TRBJ2-7; TRBD2 matches 8 bases. Germline trimming cut 1 base from V and 2 bases from J; bases unmatched to any gene: 4. This CDR3 has 15 residues. CDR1 is SGHTA and CDR2 is FQGNSA in the germline V gene. In nucleotides, the CDR3 is TGTGCCAGCAGCTTAGGTAGCGGGAAGGCCTACGAGCAGTACTTC. Its protein is CASSLGSGKAYEQYF.

This clone was observed a handful of times. The chain employs TRBV7-9 and TRBJ1-5; no clear D gene. CDR1 is SEHNR, CDR2 FQNEAQ, per germline (reference sequence). The CDR3 has 15 residues. V shed 4 bases and J shed 2 bases, with 12 bases lying between them. Written as DNA, the CDR3 is TGTGCCAGCAGCTCCAGTGGAGGTGGCAATCAGCCCCAGCATTTT. It yields the protein CASSSSGGGNQPQHF.